This is a list of T cell receptor beta chains from one sample in a study of shared clonotypes between healthy human individuals. The table came from immunoSEQ multiplex PCR; TCRdb's copy has only in-frame clones and leaves some out. The repertoire holds about 980,000 clones, with approximately 80% as singletons. Material for sequencing was memory CD4+ T cells sorted from blood. Every receptor here comes from a man between 18 and 29 years old in good health. Each CDR3 is given with its conserved first and last residue. The D gene is left open where the match is weak. The size entry is marked missing in some rows and otherwise reads once, few, many or a size class.

D,size,V,J,CDR3,DNA
.,.,TRBV6-5,TRBJ2-6,CASSYQRRAGANVLTF,TGTGCCAGCAGTTACCAGCGGAGGGCGGGGGCCAACGTCCTGACTTTC
TRBD1,once,TRBV6-1,TRBJ2-7,CASSETGGTGPYEQYF,TGTGCCAGCAGTGAAACGGGCGGGACAGGGCCCTACGAGCAGTACTTC
.,few,TRBV5-1,TRBJ1-4,CASSLATGDNEKLFF,TGCGCCAGCAGCTTGGCGACAGGAGATAATGAAAAACTGTTTTTT
TRBD2,.,TRBV7-8,TRBJ2-7,CASSLVGTSFHEQYF,TGTGCCAGCAGCTTAGTCGGGACTAGTTTTCACGAGCAGTACTTC
.,once,TRBV9,TRBJ1-4,CASSVGGFPNEKLFF,TGTGCCAGCAGCGTAGGAGGATTCCCAAATGAAAAACTGTTTTTT
.,few,TRBV5-6,TRBJ2-5,CASSLNYQETQYF,TGTGCCAGCAGCTTAAACTACCAAGAGACCCAGTACTTC
.,few,TRBV12-5,TRBJ1-6,CASAPSGRVSPLHF,TGTGCTAGTGCCCCGTCGGGAAGGGTTTCACCCCTCCACTTT
.,.,TRBV18,TRBJ2-2,CASSQGVPHRDSTGELFF,TGTGCCAGCTCACAAGGAGTCCCGCACAGGGATAGCACCGGGGAGCTGTTTTTT
.,.,TRBV28,TRBJ2-2,CASSLTGTGELFF,TGTGCCAGCAGTTTAACCGGGACCGGGGAGCTGTTTTTT
TRBD1,.,TRBV18,TRBJ1-2,CASSPPTGNYGYTF,TGTGCCAGCTCACCACCGACAGGGAACTATGGCTACACCTTC
.,.,TRBV19,TRBJ2-2,CASSGGPGNTGELFF,TGTGCCAGTAGTGGGGGGCCGGGAAACACCGGGGAGCTGTTTTTT
TRBD1,.,TRBV19,TRBJ1-5,CASRPTGAGNQPQHF,TGTGCCAGTAGACCGACAGGGGCAGGCAATCAGCCCCAGCATTTT
.,.,TRBV5-5,TRBJ2-2,CASSLGDGELFF,TGTGCCAGCAGCTTGGGGGACGGGGAGCTGTTTTTT
.,.,TRBV4-1,TRBJ2-7,CASSPTETLRREQYF,TGCGCCAGCAGCCCGACTGAAACACTCCGGCGCGAGCAGTACTTC
.,.,TRBV25-1,TRBJ2-4,CASSDQERHIQYF,TGTGCCAGCAGTGACCAGGAGAGGCACATTCAGTACTTC
.,.,TRBV5-4,TRBJ2-1,CASSLGASRHNEQFF,TGTGCCAGCAGCTTGGGGGCTAGCCGACACAATGAGCAGTTCTTC
TRBD2,.,TRBV5-4,TRBJ2-2,CASSPSGGAGTGELFF,TGTGCCAGCAGCCCCAGCGGGGGGGCCGGCACCGGGGAGCTGTTTTTT
.,few,TRBV5-6,TRBJ1-5,CASSQRYTGYSNQPQHF,TGTGCCAGCAGCCAACGTTACACCGGGTATAGCAATCAGCCCCAGCATTTT
TRBD2,.,TRBV27,TRBJ2-7,CASSFREGYEQYF,TGTGCCAGCAGTTTTCGGGAGGGTTACGAGCAGTACTTC
.,.,TRBV5-1,TRBJ2-1,CASSFYRGNEQFF,TGCGCCAGCAGCTTTTACCGAGGCAATGAGCAGTTCTTC
.,many,TRBV6-5,TRBJ2-7,CASSRTVDSYEQYF,TGTGCCAGCAGTCGGACAGTGGACTCCTACGAGCAGTACTTC
TRBD1,.,TRBV7-9,TRBJ1-1,CASSFTGTGDTEAFF,TGTGCCAGCAGTTTCACCGGGACAGGGGACACTGAAGCTTTCTTT
.,once,TRBV4-2,TRBJ2-5,CASSQELATKAETQYF,TGTGCCAGCAGCCAAGAGTTAGCGACTAAAGCGGAGACCCAGTACTTC
.,.,TRBV7-2,TRBJ2-7,CASSLAAVSYEQYF,TGTGCCAGCAGCTTAGCAGCAGTCTCCTACGAGCAGTACTTC
.,.,TRBV10-3,TRBJ2-5,CAISESVGQETQYF,TGTGCCATCAGTGAGTCAGTGGGGCAAGAGACCCAGTACTTC
.,once,TRBV29-1,TRBJ2-7,CSVEVWAGGTYEQYF,TGCAGCGTTGAGGTTTGGGCAGGGGGGACCTACGAGCAGTACTTC
.,.,TRBV1,TRBJ2-1,CTSSQEVKREGPESSYNEQFF,TGCACCAGCAGCCAAGAGGTCAAGCGGGAGGGCCCAGAGAGCTCCTACAATGAGCAGTTCTTC
.,.,TRBV4-1,TRBJ1-4,CASSQDHGVDEKLFF,TGCGCCAGCAGCCAAGATCACGGGGTAGATGAAAAACTGTTTTTT
.,.,TRBV6-1,TRBJ2-7,CASVSTGFTYEQYF,TGTGCCAGCGTCTCGACTGGATTCACGTACGAGCAGTACTTC
.,.,TRBV29-1,TRBJ1-1,CSVEALKRGFPEAFF,TGCAGCGTTGAAGCTCTCAAACGGGGGTTCCCTGAAGCTTTCTTT
TRBD2,.,TRBV4-1,TRBJ2-3,CASSRAPLAERTDTQYF,TGCGCCAGCAGCCGGGCCCCACTAGCGGAACGCACAGATACGCAGTATTTT
TRBD1,.,TRBV2,TRBJ2-2,CASRAGTGNTGELFF,TGTGCCAGCAGGGCCGGGACAGGGAACACCGGGGAGCTGTTTTTT
.,once,TRBV6-5,TRBJ1-2,CASSYTGAGHYGYTF,TGTGCCAGCAGTTATACCGGGGCAGGGCACTATGGCTACACCTTC
.,.,TRBV27,TRBJ1-2,CASSLVGLGGYTF,TGTGCCAGCAGTTTAGTGGGTTTGGGCGGCTACACCTTC
TRBD1,.,TRBV5-1,TRBJ2-3,CASSLQLGGAGDTQYF,TGCGCCAGCAGCTTGCAATTAGGGGGCGCTGGGGATACGCAGTATTTT
TRBD1,few,TRBV18,TRBJ1-1,CASSFPGQGGMEAFF,TGTGCCAGCTCATTCCCGGGACAGGGTGGCATGGAAGCTTTCTTT
TRBD1,.,TRBV5-6,TRBJ2-7,CASSPGAGQVSYEQYF,TGTGCCAGCAGCCCCGGGGCGGGACAGGTATCCTACGAGCAGTACTTC
.,.,TRBV30,TRBJ1-6,CAWSGQSSYNSPLHF,TGTGCCTGGAGTGGTCAAAGCTCCTATAATTCACCCCTCCACTTT
TRBD1,.,TRBV6-5,TRBJ1-2,CASSGTGAINGYTF,TGTGCCAGCAGCGGGACAGGAGCTATTAACGGCTACACCTTC
.,once,TRBV6-5,TRBJ1-3,CASSKGVTGNTIYF,TGTGCCAGCAGCAAAGGGGTAACAGGAAACACCATATATTTT